One sample yielded the 31 T cell receptor beta chains listed below, sequenced in a study of T-cell reconstitution after alpha-beta-depleted transplantation in children. The authors prepared the TCRbeta library with unique molecular identifiers. Using its own MiXCR run on the PCR reads, TCRdb lists one record per CDR3 protein. The table has around 360,000 distinct CDR3 sequences, over 9% seen once. The sample consisted of PBMCs from the stem cell graft donor, taken from the stem cell graft. These receptor sequences come from a human donor who donated a stem cell graft to a child with acute lymphoblastic leukemia.

The chain recombines TRBV20-1 with TRBJ2-3, with 7 bases matching TRBD2. CDR3 size: 18 residues. The V segment lost 4 bases and the J segment 4 bases; nucleotides outside the gene matches: 20. Germline values: CDR1 DFQATT, CDR2 SNEGSKA (reference sequence). Here the CDR3 reads CSAKGWGGDGRVPDTQYF. CDR3 DNA: TGCAGTGCTAAAGGCTGGGGGGGAGATGGCCGGGTCCCAGATACGCAGTATTTT.

In this sample, this clonotype turned up many times. The chain couples TRBV7-9 to TRBJ2-5; D might be TRBD1 (6 bases). Trimming shortened V by 4 bases and J by 2 bases, and 14 bases separated the two germline ends. CDR1 and CDR2 from the germline V gene are SEHNR and FQNEAQ (reference sequence). CDR3 length: 15 residues. The CDR3 DNA reads TGTGCCAGCAGCTCCGGGACACTCATACAAGAGACCCAGTACTTC. This sequence encodes CASSSGTLIQETQYF.

In this sample, this clonotype turned up a few times. V gene TRBV14 combines with J gene TRBJ2-1; no definite D call. V was cut by 1 base and J by 4 bases, with 11 bases left in between. Germline loops: CDR1 SGHDN, CDR2 FVKESK. This CDR3 has 15 amino acids. The CDR3 is CASSQGPTLYNEQFF. The CDR3 DNA reads as TGTGCCAGCAGCCAAGGACCTACCCTGTACAATGAGCAGTTCTTC.

This clonotype has just a few counts. V gene TRBV10-3 combines with J gene TRBJ1-1; tentative D call: TRBD1 (5 bases). The CDR3 runs 13 residues. Trimming cost V 10 bases and J 5 bases, with 17 bases left between them. Germline lookup yields CDR1 ENHRY and CDR2 SYGVKD. The CDR3 is CATKGTGSTEAFF. CDR3 DNA sequence: TGTGCCACCAAGGGGACGGGGTCGACTGAAGCTTTCTTT.

A few counts support this clonotype. This chain links TRBV27 with TRBJ2-7; 13 bases fit TRBD2. Germline assignment: CDR1 MNHEY and CDR2 SMNVEV (reference sequence). The CDR3 covers 16 residues. The ends lost 6 bases at V and 3 bases at J; junction bases unmatched: 8. The CDR3 spells CASSPLGLAGFYEQYF. DNA for the CDR3: TGTGCCAGCAGCCCCTTGGGACTAGCGGGGTTCTACGAGCAGTACTTC.

There are a few counts of this clonotype. The chain carries TRBV27 and TRBJ2-3; D tentatively fits TRBD1 or TRBD2 (5 bases each). The V gene's germline CDR1 is MNHEY and CDR2 SMNVEV (reference sequence). The CDR3 spans 16 residues. The V gene lost 5 bases and the J gene lost 4 bases, with 19 bases spanning the gap. The CDR3 DNA is TGTGCCAGCAGTAACCCCGGGACGATCGTCCCAGATACGCAGTATTTT. As protein: CASSNPGTIVPDTQYF.

The chain is built from TRBV5-1 and TRBJ1-6; D call uncertain. Trimming stripped 0 bases from V and 8 bases from J, with 9 bases between. The CDR3 has 14 amino acids. The germline gives CDR1 SGHRS, CDR2 YFSETQ. The CDR3: CASSLVGMDSPLHF. In DNA, the CDR3 is TGCGCCAGCAGCTTGGTGGGGATGGATTCACCCCTCCACTTT.

Only a few counts were recorded for this clonotype. The rearrangement joins TRBV7-2 to TRBJ2-7, with D perhaps TRBD1 or TRBD2 (6 bases each). This CDR3 comprises 14 residues. The V end lost 3 bases, the J end lost 3 bases, and 12 bases lay between the germline ends. Germline V CDR1 and CDR2: SGHTA, FQGNSA. This CDR3 is CASSFRGRLYEQYF. The CDR3 nucleotides are TGTGCCAGCAGCTTCCGGGGGCGCCTCTACGAGCAGTACTTC.

The V and J genes are TRBV24-1 and TRBJ2-1; the match to TRBD2 covers 15 bases. This CDR3 contains 16 residues. Germline CDR1 reads KGHDR; CDR2 reads SFDVKD. After removal of 5 bases from V and 7 bases from J, the junction contained 5 bases not matched to a gene. CDR3: CATSAGTSGRWNEQFF. The CDR3, as DNA: TGTGCCACCAGTGCCGGGACTAGCGGGAGGTGGAATGAGCAGTTCTTC.

The chain joins TRBV27 to TRBJ2-2; either TRBD1 or TRBD2 may supply D (5 bases each). Germline V gene sequence: CDR1 MNHEY, CDR2 SMNVEV (reference sequence). The CDR3 sequence is 18 residues long. V was shortened by 2 bases and J by 0 bases, with 16 bases between the two germline ends. The CDR3 nucleotides are TGTGCCAGCAGTTTAAGGGACCCTACTACGACGAACACCGGGGAGCTGTTTTTT. This sequence encodes CASSLRDPTTTNTGELFF.

This clonotype occurred many times. This rearrangement joins TRBV5-1 to TRBJ2-7; 8 bases are a match to TRBD1. Germline V CDR1 and CDR2: SGHRS, YFSETQ. With V trimmed by 3 bases and J by 5 bases, 7 bases remained unmatched. This CDR3 has 14 residues. Here the CDR3 DNA reads TGCGCCAGCAGCTACCAGGGGGCGCAAAACGAGCAGTACTTC. Residues: CASSYQGAQNEQYF.

The chain combines TRBV29-1 with TRBJ2-1; TRBD2 agrees at 8 bases. The trim removed 3 bases at V and 11 bases at J, leaving 9 bases unmatched. Germline CDR1 reads SQVTM; CDR2 reads ANQGSEA. The CDR3 length is 13 residues. The CDR3 region is CSVERREGLQQFF. Here the CDR3 DNA reads TGCAGCGTTGAGCGTCGGGAGGGTTTACAGCAGTTCTTC.

The chain has TRBV12-3 or TRBV12-4 and TRBJ1-1; tentative D call: TRBD1 (6 bases). Trimming cost V 2 bases and J 1 base, with 11 bases left between them. This CDR3 has 15 residues. The DNA of the CDR3 is TGTGCCAGCAGTTTACGTTACAGGGAGAACACTGAAGCTTTCTTT. Residues: CASSLRYRENTEAFF.

Only a few counts were recorded for this clonotype. The chain carries TRBV15 and TRBJ2-3, with a weak D call TRBD1 (6 bases). The V gene lost 5 bases and the J gene lost 5 bases, with 17 bases spanning the gap. The CDR3 consists of 15 residues. CDR1 is LNHNV and CDR2 is YYDKDF in the germline V gene (reference sequence). The DNA of the CDR3 is TGTGCCACCAGCGGCGGGCAGGGGATTTTAGATACGCAGTATTTT. It encodes CATSGGQGILDTQYF.

This chain uses TRBV19 with TRBJ2-2, with D unclear. Trimming removed 3 bases from V and 2 bases from J, with 7 bases in between. Looked up from germline, CDR1 is LNHDA and CDR2 is SQIVND (reference sequence). The CDR3 totals 14 residues. This CDR3 is CASSIVPNTGELFF. DNA of the CDR3: TGTGCCAGTAGTATCGTGCCTAACACCGGGGAGCTGTTTTTT.

The V call is TRBV20-1, the J call TRBJ1-2, with 10 bases identical to TRBD1. Germline CDR1 DFQATT, CDR2 SNEGSKA (reference sequence). The CDR3 spans 15 residues. The V and J ends lost 3 bases and 4 bases, in that order; junction bases with no gene match: 8. The CDR3 reads CSARGGTGDVYGYTF. The CDR3 coding sequence is TGCAGTGCTAGGGGAGGGACAGGGGACGTCTATGGCTACACCTTC.

This clonotype appeared a few times. The V call is TRBV12-3 or TRBV12-4, the J call TRBJ2-3, with D perhaps assigned TRBD1 or TRBD2 (5 bases each). This CDR3 contains 17 residues. The ends were cut back, 6 bases at V and 5 bases at J, with 24 bases in the middle. CDR3 sequence (DNA): TGTGCCAGCAGCCCGGTCGCCAGGGTGGCTGGGGGAGATACGCAGTATTTT. Translation gives CASSPVARVAGGDTQYF.

The sample holds a few counts of this clonotype. The rearrangement joins TRBV4-3 to TRBJ2-1, with 9 bases identical to TRBD2. From germline, CDR1 is LGHNA and CDR2 YSLEER. V was pared by 3 bases and J by 6 bases, with 9 bases of the junction left unmatched. The CDR3 has 16 residues. CDR3 residues: CASSQAPAGGSNEQFF. CDR3 in DNA: TGCGCCAGCAGCCAGGCCCCCGCGGGAGGGAGCAATGAGCAGTTCTTC.

The chain employs TRBV12-3 or TRBV12-4 and TRBJ2-2; a possible D gene is TRBD2 (7 bases). The CDR3 is 15 amino acids. V was trimmed by 6 bases and J by 3 bases, leaving 14 bases between them. The CDR3 is CASRLIGGHTGELFF. CDR3 nucleotide sequence: TGTGCCAGCAGACTTATCGGGGGGCACACCGGGGAGCTGTTTTTT.

This clonotype was seen ten or more times. This rearrangement joins TRBV12-3 or TRBV12-4 to TRBJ1-1; TRBD1 might be the D (5 bases). The CDR3 has 14 residues. The V end was cut by 4 bases, the J end by 10 bases, with 19 bases between. CDR3 sequence reads: CASSSTGTEVVAFF. For the CDR3, the DNA is TGTGCCAGCAGTTCGACCGGGACGGAGGTCGTAGCTTTCTTT.

A few counts support this clonotype. The chain recombines TRBV11-2 with TRBJ1-1; no clear D. Trimming pared 5 bases from V and 0 bases from J, leaving 13 bases between. Germline V gives CDR1 SGHAT, CDR2 FQNNGV. The CDR3 has 15 residues. CDR3 DNA sequence: TGTGCCAGCAGCCCCCGGGCCCCGTTGAACACTGAAGCTTTCTTT. This encodes CASSPRAPLNTEAFF.

This clonotype showed up many times. The chain combines TRBV10-3 with TRBJ2-1, with 13 bases that match TRBD2. This CDR3 is 15 amino acids long. Unmatched junction bases numbered 0, after V lost 1 base and J lost 6 bases. Germline loops: CDR1 ENHRY, CDR2 SYGVKD. The CDR3 is CAISEWTSGSNEQFF. In DNA, the CDR3 is TGTGCCATCAGTGAGTGGACTAGCGGGAGCAATGAGCAGTTCTTC.

This chain uses TRBV12-3 or TRBV12-4 with TRBJ2-1; tentatively, D is TRBD2 (5 bases). V shed 7 bases and J shed 6 bases, with 13 bases lying between them. CDR3 length: 13 residues. The chain's CDR3 is CASNRGWVNEQFF. The CDR3 DNA is TGTGCCAGCAACCGGGGATGGGTCAATGAGCAGTTCTTC.

This rearrangement joins TRBV4-1 to TRBJ2-1; no clear D gene. Germline CDR1 MGHRA, CDR2 YSYEKL. The CDR3 spans 15 residues. V lost 8 bases and J 1 base, leaving 15 bases between the germline ends. CDR3 in amino acids: CASAPSHSSYNEQFF. Written as DNA, the CDR3 is TGCGCCAGCGCCCCTTCGCACAGTTCCTACAATGAGCAGTTCTTC.

The genes are TRBV5-2 and TRBJ2-6; no check of the table's D call, TRBD1, against the DNA was made. TRBV5-2 is classified as a pseudogene. This CDR3 has 21 amino acids. The CDR3 protein is CASSLSIAGQGAGTGANVPTF. CDR3 nucleotides: TGTGCCAGCAGCTTGTCAATTGCGGGACAGGGGGCAGGAACTGGGGCCAACGTCCCGACTTTC.

This clonotype has a handful of counts. The J gene is TRBJ2-1, the V gene TRBV6-1, with TRBD2 matching 9 bases. CDR3 length equals 14 residues. Unmatched junction bases numbered 12, after V lost 10 bases and J lost 8 bases. The germline CDR1 and CDR2 sequences are MNHNS and SASEGT. The DNA for the CDR3 is TGTGCCACCCAGGGTAGCGGGAGAGTAGATGAGCAGTTCTTC. It yields the protein CATQGSGRVDEQFF.

Concerning this clonotype itself: The conserved closing phenylalanine or tryptophan is absent in this CDR3, likely reflecting a read error. This sequence joins TRBV30 and TRBJ2-1; D is unclear. V dropped 2 bases and J dropped 6 bases, with 11 bases sitting between them. CDR1 GTSNPN and CDR2 SVGIG come from the germline V gene (reference sequence). The CDR3 length is 13 residues. The CDR3 DNA sequence: TGTGCCTGGAGTACGTGGGGTTTCAATGAGCAGTTCTCC. This gives the protein CAWSTWGFNEQFS.

This clonotype has a handful of counts. This chain links TRBV5-1 with TRBJ2-1, with 8 bases that match TRBD1. From germline, CDR1 is SGHRS and CDR2 YFSETQ. CDR3 length: 15 amino acids. V lost 4 bases, J lost 4 bases, and 7 bases stayed unmatched. The CDR3 DNA is TGCGCCAGCAGCCCTACGACAGGGGCTTACAATGAGCAGTTCTTC. Translating gives CASSPTTGAYNEQFF.

This clonotype showed up just a few times. The chain uses TRBV12-3 or TRBV12-4 and TRBJ1-5, with TRBD1 matching over 10 bases. The CDR3 length is 13 residues. The V and J ends lost 5 bases and 10 bases, in that order; junction bases with no gene match: 5. CDR3 nucleotide sequence: TGTGCCAGCAGTCCGGGACAGGGGACCCCCCAGCATTTT. Its protein product is CASSPGQGTPQHF.

A few counts support this clonotype. The V and J genes are TRBV19 and TRBJ1-5; D is possibly TRBD1 (5 bases). The germline CDR1 and CDR2 sequences are LNHDA and SQIVND (reference sequence). The CDR3 runs 14 residues. Trimming removed 5 bases from V and 3 bases from J, with 11 bases in between. The CDR3 loop is CASSHGAPNQPQHF. The CDR3 region has the DNA TGTGCCAGTAGTCACGGGGCTCCCAATCAGCCCCAGCATTTT. The full variable domain, its missing parts supplied by reference TRBV19 and TRBJ1-5, is DGGITQSPKYLFRKEGQNVTLSCEQNLNHDAMYWYRQDPGQGLRLIYYSQIVNDFQKGDIAEGYSVSREKKESFPLTVTSAQKNPTAFYLCASSHGAPNQPQHFGDGTRLSIL.

The chain carries TRBV7-9 and TRBJ2-3, with D tentatively TRBD2 (6 bases). Germline lookup yields CDR1 SEHNR and CDR2 FQNEAQ (reference sequence). The ends were cut back, 2 bases at V and 3 bases at J, with 12 bases in the middle. This CDR3 has 15 residues. CDR3 sequence (DNA): TGTGCCAGCAGCTTAAGGCGGGGCGCGACAGATACGCAGTATTTT. Residues: CASSLRRGATDTQYF.